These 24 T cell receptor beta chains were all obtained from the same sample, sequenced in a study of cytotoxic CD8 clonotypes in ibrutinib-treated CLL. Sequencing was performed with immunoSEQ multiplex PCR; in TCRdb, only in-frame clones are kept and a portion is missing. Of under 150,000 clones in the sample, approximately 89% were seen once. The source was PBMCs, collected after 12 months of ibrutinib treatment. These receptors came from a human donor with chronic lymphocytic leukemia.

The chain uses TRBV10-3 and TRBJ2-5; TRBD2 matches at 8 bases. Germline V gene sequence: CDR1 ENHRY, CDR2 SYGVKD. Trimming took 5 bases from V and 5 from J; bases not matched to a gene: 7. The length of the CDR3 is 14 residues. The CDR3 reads CAISPAGEGETQYF. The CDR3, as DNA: TGTGCCATCAGTCCAGCGGGAGAGGGGGAGACCCAGTACTTC.

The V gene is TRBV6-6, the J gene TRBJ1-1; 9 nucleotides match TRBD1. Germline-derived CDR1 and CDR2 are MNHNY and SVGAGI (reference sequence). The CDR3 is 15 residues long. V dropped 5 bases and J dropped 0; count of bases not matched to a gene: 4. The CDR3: CASSPGTGMNTEAFF. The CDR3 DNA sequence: TGTGCCAGCAGTCCAGGGACAGGGATGAACACTGAAGCTTTCTTT.

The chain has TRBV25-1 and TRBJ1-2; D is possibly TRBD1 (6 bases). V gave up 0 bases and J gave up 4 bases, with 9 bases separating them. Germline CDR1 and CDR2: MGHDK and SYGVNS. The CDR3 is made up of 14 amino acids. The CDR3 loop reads CASSEYSGAYGYTF. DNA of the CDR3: TGTGCCAGCAGTGAATATTCAGGGGCCTATGGCTACACCTTC.

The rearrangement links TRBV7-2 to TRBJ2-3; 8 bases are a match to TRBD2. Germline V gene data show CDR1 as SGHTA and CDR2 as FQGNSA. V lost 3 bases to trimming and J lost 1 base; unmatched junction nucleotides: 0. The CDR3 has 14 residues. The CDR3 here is CASSLTSGTDTQYF. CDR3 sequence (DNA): TGTGCCAGCAGCTTGACTAGCGGCACAGATACGCAGTATTTT.

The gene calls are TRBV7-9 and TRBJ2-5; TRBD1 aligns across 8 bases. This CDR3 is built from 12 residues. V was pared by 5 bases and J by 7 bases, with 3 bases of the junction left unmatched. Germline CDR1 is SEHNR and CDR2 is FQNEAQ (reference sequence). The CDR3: CASSLQGGTQYF. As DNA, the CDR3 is TGTGCCAGCAGCCTACAGGGGGGGACCCAGTACTTC.

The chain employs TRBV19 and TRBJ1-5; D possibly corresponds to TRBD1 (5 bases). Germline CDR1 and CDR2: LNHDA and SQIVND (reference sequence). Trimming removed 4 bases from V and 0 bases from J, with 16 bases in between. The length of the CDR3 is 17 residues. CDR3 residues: CASSKGFSGTSNQPQHF. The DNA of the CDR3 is TGTGCCAGTAGTAAGGGGTTTAGCGGAACTAGCAATCAGCCCCAGCATTTT. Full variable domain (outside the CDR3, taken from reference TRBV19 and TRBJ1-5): DGGITQSPKYLFRKEGQNVTLSCEQNLNHDAMYWYRQDPGQGLRLIYYSQIVNDFQKGDIAEGYSVSREKKESFPLTVTSAQKNPTAFYLCASSKGFSGTSNQPQHFGDGTRLSIL.

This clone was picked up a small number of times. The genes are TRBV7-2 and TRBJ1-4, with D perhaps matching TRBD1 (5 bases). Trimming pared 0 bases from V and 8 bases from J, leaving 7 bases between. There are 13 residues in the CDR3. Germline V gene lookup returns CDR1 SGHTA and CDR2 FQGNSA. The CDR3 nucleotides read TGTGCCAGCAGCTTAGCGGAGGGGGAAAAACTGTTTTTT. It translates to CASSLAEGEKLFF.

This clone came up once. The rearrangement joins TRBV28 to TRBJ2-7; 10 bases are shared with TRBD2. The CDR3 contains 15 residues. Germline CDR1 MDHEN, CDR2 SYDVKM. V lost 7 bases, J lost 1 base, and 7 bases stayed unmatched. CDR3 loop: CASTSPGLASYEQYF. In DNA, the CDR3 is TGTGCCAGCACCTCCCCGGGACTAGCGTCCTACGAGCAGTACTTC.

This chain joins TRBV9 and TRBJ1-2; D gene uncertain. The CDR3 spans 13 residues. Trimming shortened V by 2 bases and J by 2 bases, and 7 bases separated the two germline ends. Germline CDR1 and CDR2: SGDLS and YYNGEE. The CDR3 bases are TGTGCCAGCAGCGTCGATGAGAACTATGGCTACACCTTC. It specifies CASSVDENYGYTF.

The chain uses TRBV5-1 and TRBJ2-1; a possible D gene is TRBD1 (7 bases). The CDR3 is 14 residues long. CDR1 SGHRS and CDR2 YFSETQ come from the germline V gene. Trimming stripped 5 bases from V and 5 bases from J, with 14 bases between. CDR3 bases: TGCGCCAGCAGGGAGGGACAGAAAAACAATGAGCAGTTCTTC. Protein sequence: CASREGQKNNEQFF.

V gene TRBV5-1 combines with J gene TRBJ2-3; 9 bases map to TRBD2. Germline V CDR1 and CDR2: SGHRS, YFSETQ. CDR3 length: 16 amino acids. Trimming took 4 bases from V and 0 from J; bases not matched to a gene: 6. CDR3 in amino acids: CASSPPAGGSTDTQYF. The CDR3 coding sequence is TGCGCCAGCAGCCCGCCGGCGGGAGGGAGCACAGATACGCAGTATTTT.

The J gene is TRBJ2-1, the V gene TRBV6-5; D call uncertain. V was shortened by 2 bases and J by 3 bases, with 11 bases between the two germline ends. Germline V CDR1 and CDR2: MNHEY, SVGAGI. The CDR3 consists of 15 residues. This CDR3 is CASSYEEQIYNEQFF. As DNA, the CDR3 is TGTGCCAGCAGTTACGAGGAACAGATCTACAATGAGCAGTTCTTC.

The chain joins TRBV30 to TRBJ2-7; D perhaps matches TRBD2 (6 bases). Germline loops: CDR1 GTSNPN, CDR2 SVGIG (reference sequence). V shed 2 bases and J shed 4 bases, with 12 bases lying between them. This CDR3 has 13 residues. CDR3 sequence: CAWSPGTAYEQYF. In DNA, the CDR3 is TGTGCCTGGAGTCCGGGGACTGCGTACGAGCAGTACTTC.

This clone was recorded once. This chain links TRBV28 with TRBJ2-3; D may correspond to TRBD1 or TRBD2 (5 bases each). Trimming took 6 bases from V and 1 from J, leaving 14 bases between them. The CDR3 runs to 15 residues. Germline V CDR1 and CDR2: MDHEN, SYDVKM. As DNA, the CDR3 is TGTGCCAGCAGACACAGGTCCGGGGGCACAGATACGCAGTATTTT. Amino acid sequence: CASRHRSGGTDTQYF.

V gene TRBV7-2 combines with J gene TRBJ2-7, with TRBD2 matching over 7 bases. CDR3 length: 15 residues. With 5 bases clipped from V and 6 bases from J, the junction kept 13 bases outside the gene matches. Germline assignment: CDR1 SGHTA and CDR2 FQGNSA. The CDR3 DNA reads TGTGCCAGCAGCCCGTGGGCGGGAGAAGAAGGCGAGCAGTACTTC. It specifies CASSPWAGEEGEQYF.

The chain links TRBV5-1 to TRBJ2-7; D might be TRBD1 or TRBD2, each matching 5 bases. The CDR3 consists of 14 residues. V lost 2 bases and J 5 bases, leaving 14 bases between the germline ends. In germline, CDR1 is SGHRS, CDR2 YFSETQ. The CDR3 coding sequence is TGCGCCAGCAGCTTTGGACACGAGGGGAACGAGCAGTACTTC. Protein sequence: CASSFGHEGNEQYF.

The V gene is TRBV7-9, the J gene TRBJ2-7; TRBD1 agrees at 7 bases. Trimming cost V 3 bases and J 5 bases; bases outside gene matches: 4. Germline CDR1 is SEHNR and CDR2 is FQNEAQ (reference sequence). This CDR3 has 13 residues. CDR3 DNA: TGTGCCAGCAGCTTTGGGACAGACCACGAGCAGTACTTC. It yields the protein CASSFGTDHEQYF.

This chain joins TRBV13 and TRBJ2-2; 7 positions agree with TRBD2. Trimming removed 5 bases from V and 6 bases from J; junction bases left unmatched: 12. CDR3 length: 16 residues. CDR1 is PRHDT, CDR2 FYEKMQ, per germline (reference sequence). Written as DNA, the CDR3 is TGTGCCAGCAGCCCCTATGGGGCGGGAGAGTCCGGGGAGCTGTTTTTT. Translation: CASSPYGAGESGELFF.

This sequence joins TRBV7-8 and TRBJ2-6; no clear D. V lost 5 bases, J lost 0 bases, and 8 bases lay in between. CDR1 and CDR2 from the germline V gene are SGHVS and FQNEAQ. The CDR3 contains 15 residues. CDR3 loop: CASSPIYSGANVLTF. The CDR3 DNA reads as TGTGCCAGCAGCCCTATCTACTCTGGGGCCAACGTCCTGACTTTC.

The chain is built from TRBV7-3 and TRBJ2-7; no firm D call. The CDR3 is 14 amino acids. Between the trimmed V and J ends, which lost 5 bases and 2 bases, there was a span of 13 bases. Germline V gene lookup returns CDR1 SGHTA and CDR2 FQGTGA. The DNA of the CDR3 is TGTGCCAGCAGCGCGTACATTCGCCCCTACGAGCAGTACTTC. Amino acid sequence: CASSAYIRPYEQYF.

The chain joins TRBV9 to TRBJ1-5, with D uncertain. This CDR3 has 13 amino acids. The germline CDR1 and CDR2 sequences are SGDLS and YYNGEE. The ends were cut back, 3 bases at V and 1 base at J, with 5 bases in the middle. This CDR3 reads CASSEGSNQPQHF. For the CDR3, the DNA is TGTGCCAGCAGCGAAGGCAGCAATCAGCCCCAGCATTTT.

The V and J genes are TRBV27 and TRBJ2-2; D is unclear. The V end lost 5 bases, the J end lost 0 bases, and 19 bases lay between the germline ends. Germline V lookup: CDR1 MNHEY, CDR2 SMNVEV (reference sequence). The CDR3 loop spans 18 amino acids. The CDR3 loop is CASSPRLRPVANTGELFF. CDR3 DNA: TGTGCCAGCAGTCCCCGCCTGCGCCCTGTCGCGAACACCGGGGAGCTGTTTTTT.

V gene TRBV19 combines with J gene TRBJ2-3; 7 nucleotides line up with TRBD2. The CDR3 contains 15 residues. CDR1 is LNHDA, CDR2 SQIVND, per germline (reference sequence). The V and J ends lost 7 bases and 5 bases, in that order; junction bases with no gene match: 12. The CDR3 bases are TGTGCCAGTACCCCGGTCGGGGGGAGCCAAGATACGCAGTATTTT. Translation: CASTPVGGSQDTQYF.

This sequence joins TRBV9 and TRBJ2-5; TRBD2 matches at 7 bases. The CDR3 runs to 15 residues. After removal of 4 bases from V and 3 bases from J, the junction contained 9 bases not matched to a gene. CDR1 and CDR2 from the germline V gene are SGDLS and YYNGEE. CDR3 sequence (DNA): TGTGCCAGCAGCAATGGGGCGGGAGTAAAAGAGACCCAGTACTTC. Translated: CASSNGAGVKETQYF.